The clone carrying this TCR beta chain appeared a few times. Its antigen remains unidentified. The junction departs from the called germline gene at one end, perhaps through a read error. The V gene's germline CDR1 is LGHNA and CDR2 YSLEER. CDR3 length equals 16 residues. The data belong to a study of blood T cells in healthy people across ages. Primed by a sample-barcoded 5' primer and a J-beta primer mix, a second PCR proceeded for 7 to 11 cycles. Every single cDNA molecule received a tag from a template-switch adaptor with 12 random nucleotides. TCRdb fed the 5' RACE reads into MiXCR, producing one record per CDR3 protein. The sample has around 990,000 distinct CDR3 sequences; 25% are singletons. Overall study results and limits: Aged donors had fewer naive CD4+ cells and lower diversity than long-lived donors.

These sequences were also reported in another study, on T cells of mothers and their children. That paper notes: cDNA synthesis used all extracted RNA, about 1.5 ug per 15 ul. Primer M1S, used in the second PCR, introduced sample barcodes and 2-4 random nucleotides.

The J gene is TRBJ2-4, the V gene TRBV4-3, with D perhaps matching TRBD1 or TRBD2 (6 bases each). Material for sequencing was blood. The sequence came from a girl aged 2 to 9 in good health. The CDR3 nucleotides read TGCGCCAGCAGGCAAGATTTTGAGGGGGGCGGGAACATTCAGTACTTC. This gives the protein CASRQDFEGGGNIQYF.